Described below is a single TCR beta chain sequence and its context. Its binding antigen is unknown. Per-base quality was not reported, and no clone a single base away is much larger than it. The sample comes from a study of blood T cell repertoires in COVID-19 (dated by TCRdb to the early 2020s). With regard to the full study: Collaborator samples came from the United States, Italy and Spain and covered acute and convalescent phases of COVID-19. Where HLA class I and class II types were available, the types were taken from metadata supplied by the sample provider, not from assay-based typing. Deeply sampled blood TCRbeta repertoires from subjects exposed to, actively infected with, or recovered from COVID-19 were included in the dataset. A de-identified subject ID, COVID-19 status, age in years and sex were almost always included in the sample metadata. The material from the prospective study consisted of cDNA or gDNA derived from T cells, B-cell-depleted T cells, or PBMCs. Samples came from the ongoing ImmuneRACE study (first 160 participants) plus 1,254 subjects from 6 global collaborators. The repertoires were released in a freely available public database meant as a resource for research on the immune response to SARS-CoV-2.

A second Seattle source provided samples from volunteer blood donors who had recovered from COVID-19. The collaborating institutions used their own protocols to collect whole blood in K2EDTA tubes. Collaborator samples were shipped for TCRbeta analysis as frozen whole blood, isolated PBMCs, or DNA extracted from either sample type. The immunoSEQ Assay, a bias-controlled multiplex PCR, was used to amplify TCRbeta CDR3 regions from genomic DNA. Under the source paper's analysis protocol: Within the assay, amplification of reference gene primers was used to estimate how many nucleated cells each sample contained. Sequence reads were collapsed and filtered to measure the absolute abundance of every unique TCRbeta CDR3 rearrangement. For each sample, productive Simpson clonality was calculated as the square root of Simpson's diversity index across productive rearrangements. Here the immuneACCESS table is served through TCRdb, limited to in-frame sequences with V and J called. Missing clones are a known gap in these copies; in checked studies unresolved V genes cover under half, and the rest lacks a known reason. V and J calls and clone size are given by that table; D and trimming were obtained from the DNA. Present in this sample are about 120,000 clones, approximately 91% of which were seen just once. Clones ranked in the top ten supply 8% to 9.5% of the sample.

Overall study results and their limits: Clinical and demographic metadata were provided uncurated, with the amount varying by source and participant.

The source of this sequence is a woman between 65 and 79 years old who had recovered from COVID-19. Sequencing used peripheral blood.

The bases read TGTGCCAGCAGCGTGGGTGGGACAAGTAATGAAAAACTGTTTTTT. The encoded protein is CASSVGGTSNEKLFF. This receptor chain uses TRBV5-8 and TRBJ1-4; a tentative D call is TRBD1 (6 bases match). The CDR3 contains 15 residues, cysteine and phenylalanine counted. Solely the CDR3 DNA is kept, with 45 bases framed from the first base. The germline V gene supplies CDR1 SGHTS and CDR2 YDEGEE. Trimming takes 4 bases from V and 4 bases from J, and the germline ends sit 14 bases apart. Reference TRBV5-8 and TRBJ1-4 proteins supply the regions before and after the CDR3; the full variable domain is: EAGVTQSPTHLIKTRGQQATLRCSPISGHTSVYWYQQALGLGLQFLLWYDEGEERNRGNFPPRFSGRQFPNYSSELNVNALELEDSALYLCASSVGGTSNEKLFFGSGTQLSVL.